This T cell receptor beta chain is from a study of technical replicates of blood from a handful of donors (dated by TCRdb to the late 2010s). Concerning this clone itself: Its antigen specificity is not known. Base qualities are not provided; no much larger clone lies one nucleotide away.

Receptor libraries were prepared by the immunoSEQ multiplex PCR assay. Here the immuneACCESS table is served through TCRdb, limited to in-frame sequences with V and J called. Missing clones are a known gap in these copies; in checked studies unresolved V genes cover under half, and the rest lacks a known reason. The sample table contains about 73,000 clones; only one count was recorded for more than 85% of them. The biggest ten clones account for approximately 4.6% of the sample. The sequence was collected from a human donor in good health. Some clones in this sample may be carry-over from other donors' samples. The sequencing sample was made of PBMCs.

The CDR3 loop reads CASSVLGQGKSSPLHF. Here is the DNA: TGTGCCAGCAGCGTATTAGGACAGGGGAAAAGTTCACCCCTCCACTTT. The chain employs TRBV9 and TRBJ1-6, with TRBD1 identical over 9 junction bases. Measured from the cysteine to the phenylalanine, the CDR3 is 16 residues long. Only the CDR3 region is kept as DNA, spanning 48 bases read in frame from base 1. V is cut back by 1 base and J by 9 bases, with 8 bases in the junction unmatched. The germline V gene specifies SGDLS as CDR1 and YYNGEE as CDR2.